Presented here are 6 T cell receptor beta chains from one specimen sequenced in a study of shared clonotypes between healthy human individuals. The protocol was immunoSEQ multiplex PCR, while the TCRdb copy is restricted to in-frame clones and leaves out a portion. Altogether about 2 million clones are present, about 94% being singletons, with the ten largest covering roughly 1%. Naive CD8 cells, CD45RO-negative and positively selected for CCR7, excluded terminally differentiated effector memory CD45RA+ cells. The sample consisted of naive CD8+ T cells sorted from blood. These receptor sequences come from a man between 18 and 29 years old in good health.

The chain has TRBV19 and TRBJ1-1; D remains ambiguous. Trimming removed 1 base from V and 0 bases from J, with 12 bases in between. The CDR3 consists of 16 residues. Germline assignment: CDR1 LNHDA and CDR2 SQIVND (reference sequence). The CDR3 loop is CASSIAPGEMNTEAFF. CDR3 DNA sequence: TGTGCCAGTAGTATAGCCCCAGGAGAGATGAACACTGAAGCTTTCTTT. Variable domain in full (rest from reference TRBV19 and TRBJ1-1): DGGITQSPKYLFRKEGQNVTLSCEQNLNHDAMYWYRQDPGQGLRLIYYSQIVNDFQKGDIAEGYSVSREKKESFPLTVTSAQKNPTAFYLCASSIAPGEMNTEAFFGQGTRLTVV.

The chain has TRBV11-2 and TRBJ2-7; 8 bases are shared with TRBD1. This CDR3 comprises 15 residues. Germline V gene lookup returns CDR1 SGHAT and CDR2 FQNNGV. With 1 base clipped from V and 6 bases from J, the junction kept 8 bases outside the gene matches. The DNA for the CDR3 is TGTGCCAGCAGCTTAGTCTTTGGACAGGGCTCCGAGCAGTACTTC. Its translation is CASSLVFGQGSEQYF.

V usage is TRBV10-1 and J usage is TRBJ2-7; D is undetermined. CDR3 size: 11 residues. Trimming removed 3 bases from V and 9 bases from J, with 9 bases in between. Germline CDR1 is WNHNN and CDR2 is SYGVQD (reference sequence). DNA of the CDR3: TGCGCCAGCAGTGATTCAGATGTGCAGTACTTC. It codes for CASSDSDVQYF.

This chain connects TRBV19 to TRBJ2-7; 7 bases map to TRBD1. Germline CDR1 LNHDA, CDR2 SQIVND (reference sequence). V trimming: 5 bases; J trimming: 4 bases; junction bases outside the gene matches: 8. The CDR3 covers 14 residues. Written as DNA, the CDR3 is TGTGCCAGTAGTTTGACAGGGAGTTTTTACGAGCAGTACTTC. Translation: CASSLTGSFYEQYF.

The chain joins TRBV27 to TRBJ2-2; no reliable D call. V lost 0 bases and J lost 0, with 8 bases in between. Germline loops: CDR1 MNHEY, CDR2 SMNVEV (reference sequence). The length of the CDR3 is 16 residues. The CDR3 DNA is TGTGCCAGCAGTTTATCCGCGGCTGCGAACACCGGGGAGCTGTTTTTT. This gives the protein CASSLSAAANTGELFF.

V and J are TRBV9 and TRBJ2-7, with 9 bases identical to TRBD1. The CDR3 has 15 amino acids. Germline-derived CDR1 and CDR2 are SGDLS and YYNGEE. With 3 bases clipped from V and 3 bases from J, the junction kept 7 bases outside the gene matches. CDR3 sequence reads: CASSASGTGLYEQYF. The CDR3 bases are TGTGCCAGCAGCGCGTCCGGGACAGGGCTCTACGAGCAGTACTTC.